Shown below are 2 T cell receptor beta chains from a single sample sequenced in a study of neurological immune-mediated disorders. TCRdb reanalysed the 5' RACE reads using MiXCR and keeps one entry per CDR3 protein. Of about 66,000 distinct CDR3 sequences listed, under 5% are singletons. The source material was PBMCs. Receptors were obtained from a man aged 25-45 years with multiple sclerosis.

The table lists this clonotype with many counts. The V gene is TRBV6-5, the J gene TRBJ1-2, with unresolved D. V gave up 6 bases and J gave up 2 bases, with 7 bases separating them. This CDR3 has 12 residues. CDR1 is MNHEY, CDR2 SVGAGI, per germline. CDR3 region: CASRTQNYGYTF. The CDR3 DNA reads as TGTGCCAGCAGGACACAAAACTATGGCTACACCTTC.

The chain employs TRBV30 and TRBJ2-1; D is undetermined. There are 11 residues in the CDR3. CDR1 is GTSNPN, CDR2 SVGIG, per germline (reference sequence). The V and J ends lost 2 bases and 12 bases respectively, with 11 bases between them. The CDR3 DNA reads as TGTGCCTGGAGTCTCGCTAGGAGGCAGTTCTTC. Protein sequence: CAWSLARRQFF.